Shown below are 31 T cell receptor beta chains from a single sample sequenced in a study of T cell repertoires in cytomegalovirus infection. TCRdb redid the calling of the reads with MiXCR, one entry per CDR3 protein. The data hold about 530,000 distinct CDR3 sequences, with 26% observed a single time. Material for sequencing was PBMCs. The receptor set was obtained from a human donor in good health (CMV status not recorded). Some clones in this sample may be carry-over from other donors' samples.

In its sample, this clonotype was seen a few times. The chain carries TRBV7-2 and TRBJ2-1, with D maybe TRBD2 (6 bases). Germline V lookup: CDR1 SGHTA, CDR2 FQGNSA. Trimming shortened V by 5 bases and J by 7 bases, and 15 bases separated the two germline ends. The CDR3 is 14 amino acids. The DNA of the CDR3 is TGTGCCAGCAGCCTCTACGGAGGGGTGAATGAGCAGTTCTTC. The encoded protein is CASSLYGGVNEQFF.

This clonotype was picked up many times. The V call is TRBV7-2, the J call TRBJ2-6; D is unclear. CDR3 length: 15 amino acids. Trimming cost V 5 bases and J 4 bases, with 12 bases left between them. The V gene's germline CDR1 is SGHTA and CDR2 FQGNSA. CDR3 in amino acids: CASSRDPRGANVLTF. The CDR3 DNA is TGTGCCAGCAGCAGAGACCCTAGGGGGGCCAACGTCCTGACTTTC.

The chain recombines TRBV28 with TRBJ2-7; D perhaps matches TRBD1 (6 bases). Looked up from germline, CDR1 is MDHEN and CDR2 is SYDVKM. The CDR3 is 15 residues long. Trimming stripped 5 bases from V and 2 bases from J, with 16 bases between. CDR3 loop: CASSHRDTPPYEQYF. The CDR3 nucleotides are TGTGCCAGCAGTCACCGGGACACACCTCCCTACGAGCAGTACTTC.

On this clonotype: This may come from a read error, since a much larger clone is one base off. This CDR3 reads CASGLKNEQFF. CDR3 bases: TGTGCTAGTGGTTTGAAGAATGAGCAGTTCTTC. The chain combines TRBV12-5 with TRBJ2-1; D not resolved. The V gene lost 2 bases and the J gene lost 7 bases, with 3 bases spanning the gap. Germline CDR1 reads LGHNT; CDR2 reads FRNRAP. The CDR3 is 11 amino acids.

This clonotype was recorded many times. This chain joins TRBV7-2 and TRBJ2-2; no clear D. Between the trimmed V and J ends, which lost 1 base and 0 bases, there was a span of 9 bases. CDR1 is SGHTA and CDR2 is FQGNSA in the germline V gene. The CDR3 has 16 amino acids. This chain's CDR3 is CASSLVDWTNTGELFF. The CDR3 nucleotides are TGTGCCAGCAGCTTAGTCGATTGGACGAACACCGGGGAGCTGTTTTTT.

This sequence joins TRBV5-1 and TRBJ2-7; 10 bases are a match to TRBD1. CDR1 is SGHRS and CDR2 is YFSETQ in the germline V gene. CDR3 size: 16 residues. The V segment lost 5 bases and the J segment 2 bases; nucleotides outside the gene matches: 10. CDR3 DNA sequence: TGCGCCAGCAGAAATCCGGGACAGGGGATAACCTACGAGCAGTACTTC. Encoded protein: CASRNPGQGITYEQYF.

This clonotype was observed a few times. In DNA, the CDR3 is TGTGCCAGCAGCTCGGACCCACTCTCGAATGAGCAGTTCTTC. Protein product: CASSSDPLSNEQFF. This sequence joins TRBV7-4 and TRBJ2-1; D is ambiguous. The CDR3 consists of 14 residues. V gave up 4 bases and J gave up 7 bases, with 14 bases separating them. Germline-derived CDR1 and CDR2 are SGHVT and SQSDAQ.

This clonotype was picked up a small number of times. The CDR3 is CAISDRGNEQFF. DNA for the CDR3: TGTGCCATCAGTGACAGGGGAAATGAGCAGTTCTTC. The chain carries TRBV10-3 and TRBJ2-1; D may be TRBD1 (6 bases). This CDR3 comprises 12 residues. Germline V gene sequence: CDR1 ENHRY, CDR2 SYGVKD. V lost 3 bases to trimming and J lost 7 bases, with 7 bases between them.

This clonotype appeared many times. The rearrangement links TRBV5-4 to TRBJ2-1; D ambiguous. V lost 5 bases, J lost 4 bases, and 7 bases lay in between. Germline assignment: CDR1 SGHNT and CDR2 YYREEE (reference sequence). CDR3 length: 12 amino acids. The CDR3 region is CASSSIYNEQFF. CDR3 in DNA: TGTGCCAGCAGTTCTATTTACAATGAGCAGTTCTTC.

This clonotype has just a few counts. The genes are TRBV6-2 or TRBV6-3 and TRBJ2-6, with D possibly TRBD1 on 5 matching bases. Germline V gene lookup returns CDR1 MNHEY and CDR2 SVGEGT. V lost 6 bases and J lost 4, with 16 bases in between. The CDR3 contains 16 residues. CDR3 amino acids: CASRTWGPWGANVLTF. The CDR3 coding sequence is TGTGCCAGCAGAACTTGGGGCCCCTGGGGGGCCAACGTCCTGACTTTC.

This clonotype was seen ten or more times. The chain's CDR3 is CASSLEQRGELFF. In nucleotides, the CDR3 is TGTGCCAGCAGCTTAGAACAGCGCGGGGAGCTGTTTTTT. The chain uses TRBV7-6 and TRBJ2-2; D is ambiguous. The germline gives CDR1 SGHVS, CDR2 FNYEAQ. The CDR3 runs to 13 residues. V gave up 1 base and J gave up 7 bases, with 7 bases separating them.

The chain joins TRBV12-3 or TRBV12-4 to TRBJ1-2; D gene unclear. The CDR3 has 13 residues. Trimming cost V 7 bases and J 4 bases, with 13 bases left between them. This chain's CDR3 is CASTPGESYGYTF. CDR3 DNA: TGTGCCAGCACCCCGGGAGAGAGCTATGGCTACACCTTC.

In this sample, this clonotype turned up a few times. This chain connects TRBV19 to TRBJ1-4, with a possible D match to TRBD1 (6 bases). The CDR3 loop spans 17 amino acids. Germline lookup yields CDR1 LNHDA and CDR2 SQIVND (reference sequence). V was pared by 3 bases and J by 7 bases, with 21 bases between. CDR3 sequence (DNA): TGTGCCAGTAGTATCTTCCCCACATCTCAGGGGAGTGAAAAACTGTTTTTT. Its protein product is CASSIFPTSQGSEKLFF.

The chain links TRBV7-9 to TRBJ1-2, with 7 bases fitting TRBD1. CDR1 SEHNR and CDR2 FQNEAQ come from the germline V gene (reference sequence). V dropped 5 bases and J dropped 0; count of bases not matched to a gene: 12. This CDR3 is built from 17 residues. The chain's CDR3 is CASSPIGRDRANYGYTF. CDR3 bases: TGTGCCAGCAGCCCGATTGGGCGGGACAGAGCTAACTATGGCTACACCTTC.

This clonotype was observed at least ten times. The chain employs TRBV7-2 and TRBJ2-3; the match to TRBD2 covers 7 bases. Germline V gives CDR1 SGHTA, CDR2 FQGNSA. The CDR3 sequence is 15 residues long. V shed 2 bases, J shed 5 bases, and the junction held 7 bases outside the gene matches. Written as DNA, the CDR3 is TGTGCCAGCAGCTTATTCGCGGGAGTAGTAGATACGCAGTATTTT. It specifies CASSLFAGVVDTQYF.

The chain has TRBV7-6 and TRBJ2-5, with a possible D match to TRBD1 (5 bases). The CDR3 has 15 amino acids. The V and J ends lost 1 base and 5 bases respectively, with 14 bases between them. The germline CDR1 and CDR2 sequences are SGHVS and FNYEAQ. This CDR3 reads CASSLGVVSGETQYF. CDR3 DNA: TGTGCCAGCAGCTTAGGTGTGGTGTCAGGGGAGACCCAGTACTTC.

This clonotype was observed a few times. The CDR3 bases are TGTGCCAGCAGCTTAGTCAGGGACGATGAGCAGTTCTTC. This translates into CASSLVRDDEQFF. The chain recombines TRBV11-2 with TRBJ2-1; D could derive from TRBD1 or TRBD2 (5 bases each). The CDR3 is made up of 13 amino acids. Per the germline V gene, CDR1 is SGHAT and CDR2 is FQNNGV. Deletions cut 1 base from V and 8 bases from J, with 9 bases between.

Many counts were recorded for this clonotype. The CDR3, as DNA: TGTGCCAGCAGCTTAGTTCGGGGAGCGGGAGGGCAATCCTACAATGAGCAGTTCTTC. It translates to CASSLVRGAGGQSYNEQFF. The gene calls are TRBV7-6 and TRBJ2-1, with 10 bases fitting TRBD2. CDR3 length equals 19 residues. Per germline, CDR1 SGHVS and CDR2 FNYEAQ. V shed 1 base and J 1 base; nucleotides not matched to a gene: 10.

Only a few counts were recorded for this clonotype. V and J are TRBV23-1 and TRBJ2-3; tentatively, D is TRBD2 (5 bases). TRBV23-1 is an ORF for which the function is uncertain. V was clipped by 4 bases and J by 0 bases, with 20 bases between them. The CDR3 contains 18 residues. The CDR3 nucleotides read TGCGCCAGCAGTCCGAAACGGCCCGGGGAACCTAGCACAGATACGCAGTATTTT. Amino acid sequence: CASSPKRPGEPSTDTQYF.

In this sample, this clonotype turned up a few times. The V call is TRBV4-3, the J call TRBJ2-2; D not resolved. CDR3 length: 14 amino acids. Deletions cut 3 bases from V and 3 bases from J, with 8 bases between. Germline CDR1 and CDR2: LGHNA and YSLEER. The CDR3 region has the DNA TGCGCCAGCAGCCATCCTAGTGACACCGGGGAGCTGTTTTTT. Encoded protein: CASSHPSDTGELFF.

This clonotype was seen a few times. The genes are TRBV12-3 or TRBV12-4 and TRBJ1-2, with TRBD1 matching 7 bases. V lost 4 bases and J lost 8; bases outside the gene matches: 1. The CDR3 is 11 amino acids. CDR3: CASSYRGGYTF. DNA of the CDR3: TGTGCCAGCAGTTACAGGGGCGGCTACACCTTC.

This chain joins TRBV4-1 and TRBJ1-1; D gene unclear. The CDR3 runs to 15 residues. The V end was cut by 1 base, the J end by 0 bases, with 9 bases between. The germline V gene has CDR1 MGHRA and CDR2 YSYEKL. CDR3 protein: CASSQANTLNTEAFF. DNA for the CDR3: TGCGCCAGCAGCCAAGCGAATACTTTGAACACTGAAGCTTTCTTT.

Ten or more counts support this clonotype. This sequence joins TRBV7-2 and TRBJ2-3, with TRBD1 as a possible D gene (5 bases). The V and J ends lost 8 bases and 7 bases respectively, with 13 bases between them. The CDR3 covers 12 residues. Germline assignment: CDR1 SGHTA and CDR2 FQGNSA. CDR3 sequence: CASGVGAYTQYF. The CDR3 DNA reads TGTGCCAGCGGAGTAGGGGCCTATACGCAGTATTTT. Drawing the rest from reference TRBV7-2 and TRBJ2-3, the complete variable domain is GAGVSQSPSNKVTEKGKDVELRCDPISGHTALYWYRQSLGQGLEFLIYFQGNSAPDKSGLPSDRFSAERTGGSVSTLTIQRTQQEDSAVYLCASGVGAYTQYFGPGTRLTVL.

The chain carries TRBV3-1 and TRBJ1-1, with TRBD1 matching 7 bases. V lost 3 bases, J lost 2 bases, and 3 bases stayed unmatched. In germline, CDR1 is LGHDT, CDR2 YNNKEL (reference sequence). CDR3 length equals 14 residues. CDR3 residues: CASSHRQGNTEAFF. For the CDR3, the DNA is TGTGCCAGCAGCCACCGACAGGGTAACACTGAAGCTTTCTTT.

This clonotype was found a few times. V gene TRBV6-2 or TRBV6-3 combines with J gene TRBJ2-1; TRBD2 matches at 12 bases. CDR3 length: 20 residues. V lost 2 bases to trimming and J lost 5 bases; unmatched junction nucleotides: 16. The V gene's germline CDR1 is MNHEY and CDR2 SVGEGT. The CDR3 coding sequence is TGTGCCAGCAGTTACCCCGGACTAGCGGGATCGAAACGTGGGAACAATGAGCAGTTCTTC. As protein: CASSYPGLAGSKRGNNEQFF.

This clonotype was seen ten or more times. This chain links TRBV6-2 or TRBV6-3 with TRBJ2-5; no clear D gene. CDR1 MNHEY and CDR2 SVGEGT come from the germline V gene. The CDR3 covers 14 residues. Trimming removed 6 bases at V and 1 base at J, with 12 bases between. CDR3 sequence reads: CASSRAEIQETQYF. In nucleotides, the CDR3 is TGTGCCAGCAGCCGCGCGGAGATCCAAGAGACCCAGTACTTC.

This clonotype was recorded a few times. V is TRBV30 and J is TRBJ1-5, with D perhaps matching TRBD1 (6 bases). Germline V CDR1 and CDR2: GTSNPN, SVGIG (reference sequence). The ends were cut back, 4 bases at V and 3 bases at J, with 10 bases in the middle. The CDR3 runs to 13 residues. CDR3 sequence (DNA): TGTGCCTGGAATTCAGGGGACAATCAGCCCCAGCATTTT. Translating it yields CAWNSGDNQPQHF.

This clonotype was counted many times. The V gene is TRBV7-2, the J gene TRBJ2-7; 13 bases are a match to TRBD2. V dropped 1 base and J dropped 5; count of bases not matched to a gene: 5. Germline CDR1 is SGHTA and CDR2 is FQGNSA. This CDR3 is built from 16 residues. The CDR3 bases are TGTGCCAGCAGCTTAGGCACTAGCGGGAGGGTGAACGAGCAGTACTTC. Its protein is CASSLGTSGRVNEQYF.

The chain links TRBV28 to TRBJ2-7, with 8 bases aligning to TRBD2. The CDR3 has 15 amino acids. J was trimmed by 0 bases and V by 6 bases; bases with no gene match: 7. Germline-derived CDR1 and CDR2 are MDHEN and SYDVKM. The CDR3 nucleotides are TGTGCCAGCAGAAATAGCGGGGCAAGCTCCTACGAGCAGTACTTC. The encoded protein is CASRNSGASSYEQYF.

The gene calls are TRBV6-1 and TRBJ1-5; D is possibly TRBD1 (5 bases). Germline CDR1 MNHNS, CDR2 SASEGT. V lost 3 bases and J lost 0, with 12 bases in between. This CDR3 is built from 16 residues. The CDR3 loop is CASSEARGNSNQPQHF. For the CDR3, the DNA is TGTGCCAGCAGTGAGGCACGGGGGAATAGCAATCAGCCCCAGCATTTT.

As DNA, the CDR3 is TGTGCCAGCAGCTTATTTACTAGCGGGAGCTCCTACAATGAGCAGTTCTTC. Translated, it gives CASSLFTSGSSYNEQFF. This rearrangement joins TRBV7-8 to TRBJ2-1; TRBD2 matches at 11 bases. Germline V gene data show CDR1 as SGHVS and CDR2 as FQNEAQ. The CDR3 extends over 17 amino acids. Trimming removed 2 bases from V and 0 bases from J; junction bases left unmatched: 3.